This TCR beta chain was sequenced for a study of cytomegalovirus exposure and HLA in healthy donors. General study results and limits: Subsequent analysis found a tendency for first-cohort TCR clusters to co-occur within the 90 to 150 validation repertoires. The CMV antigen specificity of a few CMV-associated chains was confirmed through in vitro analysis. Rarity marked most TCR sequences, yet some public TCRs occurred in many donors.

Sequenced by immunoSEQ multiplex PCR; TCRdb stores in-frame clones only, minus some. The sample shows about 98,000 clones, roughly 94% of them seen only once. Donors came from a validation cohort of over 100 subjects, distinct from the first 666-subject cohort. This CDR3 has 15 amino acids. Between the trimmed V and J ends, which lost 3 bases and 8 bases, there was a span of 20 bases. The germline CDR1 and CDR2 sequences are SGHRS and YFSETQ. In its sample, this clone was seen once. What it binds is unknown. Input material: PBMCs. This rearrangement joins TRBV5-1 to TRBJ1-1, with D possibly being TRBD1 (6 bases). This TCR derives from a woman aged 18-29 years in good health and CMV-seronegative. In DNA, the CDR3 is TGCGCCAGCAGCTCACAGACAGGTTCCCGTCCAGAAGCTTTCTTT. It encodes CASSSQTGSRPEAFF.